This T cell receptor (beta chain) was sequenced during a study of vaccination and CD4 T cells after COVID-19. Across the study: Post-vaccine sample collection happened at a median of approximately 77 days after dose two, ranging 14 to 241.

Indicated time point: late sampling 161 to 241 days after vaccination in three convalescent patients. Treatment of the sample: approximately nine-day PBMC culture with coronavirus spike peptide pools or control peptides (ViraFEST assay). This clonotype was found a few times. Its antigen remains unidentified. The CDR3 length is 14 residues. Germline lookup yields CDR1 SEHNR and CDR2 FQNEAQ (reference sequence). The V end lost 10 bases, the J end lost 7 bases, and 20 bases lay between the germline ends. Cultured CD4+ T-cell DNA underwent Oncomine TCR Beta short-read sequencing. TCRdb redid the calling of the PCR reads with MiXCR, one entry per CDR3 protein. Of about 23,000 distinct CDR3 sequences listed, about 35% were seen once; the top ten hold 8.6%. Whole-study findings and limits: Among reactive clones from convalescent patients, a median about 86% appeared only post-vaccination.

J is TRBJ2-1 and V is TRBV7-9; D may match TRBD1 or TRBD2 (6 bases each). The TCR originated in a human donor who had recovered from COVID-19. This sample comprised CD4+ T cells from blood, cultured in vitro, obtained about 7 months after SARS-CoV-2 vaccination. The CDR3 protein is CANLPWGAGNEQFF. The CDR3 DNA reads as TGTGCCAACCTACCGTGGGGGGCGGGTAATGAGCAGTTCTTC.